This T cell receptor (beta chain) was captured in a study of cytomegalovirus exposure and HLA in healthy donors. Notes on the study in general: A highly shared variant cluster was judged a likely technical artifact.

In the PCR, 60 Vbeta and 13 Jbeta primers were used. Some clones are missing from TCRdb's copy, which holds only in-frame ones; the method was immunoSEQ multiplex PCR. The sample records under 150,000 clones, roughly 80% being singletons. Each donor was healthy, and each was a bone marrow donor. Germline V CDR1 and CDR2: SEHNR, FQNEAQ (reference sequence). The ends lost 3 bases at V and 0 bases at J; junction bases unmatched: 1. This CDR3 comprises 15 residues. Worth noting for this clone: Its antigen is unknown.

The chain has TRBV7-9 and TRBJ2-1, with 8 bases identical to TRBD2. The TCR sequence derives from a woman aged 40 to 50 in good health and CMV-seronegative. Material: PBMCs. The CDR3 sequence: CASSLSGSSYNEQFF. For the CDR3, the DNA is TGTGCCAGCAGCTTGAGCGGGAGCTCCTACAATGAGCAGTTCTTC.